The 25 T cell receptor beta chains in this list originate from one sample, sequenced in a study of blood T cell repertoires in COVID-19. The assay was immunoSEQ multiplex PCR, and TCRdb's table has in-frame clones only and misses some. The sample records about 51,000 clones, around 83% being singletons. The sequenced material came from peripheral blood. All receptors derive from a man older than 75 with active COVID-19.

V gene TRBV7-3 combines with J gene TRBJ2-2; 12 nucleotides line up with TRBD2. Germline CDR1 reads SGHTA; CDR2 reads FQGTGA. The CDR3 has 17 amino acids. V was clipped by 5 bases and J by 1 base; unmatched bases: 5. The CDR3 here is CASSPQLAGGNTGELFF. The CDR3 DNA reads TGTGCCAGCAGCCCACAACTAGCGGGAGGGAACACCGGGGAGCTGTTTTTT.

The chain links TRBV28 to TRBJ2-3; TRBD2 might be the D (5 bases). The CDR3 covers 14 residues. V was trimmed by 4 bases and J by 8 bases, leaving 16 bases between them. Germline CDR1 MDHEN, CDR2 SYDVKM. Here the CDR3 DNA reads TGTGCCAGCAGTTCCCCGGATCAGGACTTTACGCAGTATTTT. This codes for CASSSPDQDFTQYF.

This rearrangement joins TRBV25-1 to TRBJ2-7, with TRBD1 identical over 10 bases. Germline CDR1 and CDR2: MGHDK and SYGVNS. The CDR3 totals 16 residues. Germline trimming cut 0 bases from V and 4 bases from J; bases unmatched to any gene: 6. The CDR3 DNA sequence: TGTGCCAGCAGTGAATATAGAGGGACAGGGGTTTACGAGCAGTACTTC. This translates into CASSEYRGTGVYEQYF.

The CDR3 region has the DNA TGTGCCAGCAGCCGAGCTTCCCTGGGGCACGAGCAGTACTTC. The encoded protein is CASSRASLGHEQYF. The V call is TRBV28, the J call TRBJ2-7, with a weak D call TRBD1 (5 bases). CDR3 length equals 14 residues. The V gene's germline CDR1 is MDHEN and CDR2 SYDVKM. V lost 6 bases, J lost 5 bases, and 17 bases lay in between.

This CDR3 reads CATQGVDGYTF. DNA for the CDR3: TGCGCCACTCAAGGGGTGGACGGCTACACCTTC. J is TRBJ1-2 and V is TRBV10-2; TRBD1 is a possible D gene (5 bases). The CDR3 sequence is 11 residues long. V lost 10 bases, J lost 8 bases, and 14 bases lay in between. The germline gives CDR1 WSHSY, CDR2 SAAADI.

This chain connects TRBV7-2 to TRBJ2-7; 10 nucleotides agree with TRBD2. V was pared by 2 bases and J by 2 bases, with 6 bases of the junction left unmatched. The length of the CDR3 is 16 residues. Germline assignment: CDR1 SGHTA and CDR2 FQGNSA. In DNA form, the CDR3 reads TGTGCCAGCAGCTTACCCCTAGCGGGAGTCACCTACGAGCAGTACTTC. Its protein is CASSLPLAGVTYEQYF.

Here the CDR3 reads CASSSSGTRFNTGELFF. The CDR3 nucleotides are TGTGCCAGCAGCAGTAGCGGTACTAGATTTAACACCGGGGAGCTGTTTTTT. This chain connects TRBV5-5 to TRBJ2-2; D perhaps matches TRBD2 (6 bases). With 4 bases removed from V and 2 bases from J, the gap between germline ends came to 18 bases. Germline-derived CDR1 and CDR2 are SGHKS and YYEKEE (reference sequence). This CDR3 has 17 residues.

The chain employs TRBV5-4 and TRBJ2-1; a possible D gene is TRBD1 (5 bases). Germline lookup yields CDR1 SGHNT and CDR2 YYREEE (reference sequence). Trimming shortened V by 4 bases and J by 3 bases, and 11 bases separated the two germline ends. The CDR3 covers 14 residues. CDR3 coding DNA: TGTGCCAGCAGCCCAGACAGCCACTACAATGAGCAGTTCTTC. As protein: CASSPDSHYNEQFF.

The V and J genes are TRBV18 and TRBJ1-5; TRBD1 matches at 8 bases. The V gene end was trimmed by 5 bases and the J gene end by 2 bases; junction bases not matched to a gene: 5. Germline loops: CDR1 KGHSH, CDR2 LQKENI. This CDR3 contains 15 residues. The CDR3 loop reads CASSSGGLGNQPQHF. CDR3 DNA: TGTGCCAGCTCATCAGGGGGCTTGGGCAATCAGCCCCAGCATTTT. The full variable domain, rest sourced from reference TRBV18 and TRBJ1-5, is NAGVMQNPRHLVRRRGQEARLRCSPMKGHSHVYWYRQLPEEGLKFMVYLQKENIIDESGMPKERFSAEFPKEGPSILRIQQVVRGDSAAYFCASSSGGLGNQPQHFGDGTRLSIL.

The V and J genes are TRBV7-9 and TRBJ2-5; the D gene is possibly TRBD2 (5 bases). Germline CDR1 and CDR2: SEHNR and FQNEAQ (reference sequence). V was pared by 5 bases and J by 5 bases, with 15 bases between. The CDR3 contains 14 residues. This CDR3 reads CASSPRGLGETQYF. For the CDR3, the DNA is TGTGCCAGCAGCCCGCGAGGGCTCGGGGAGACCCAGTACTTC.

This chain uses TRBV9 with TRBJ2-3; D perhaps matches TRBD2 (5 bases). CDR3 size: 15 residues. Trimming shortened V by 0 bases and J by 5 bases, and 13 bases separated the two germline ends. Germline CDR1 is SGDLS and CDR2 is YYNGEE. CDR3 amino acids: CASSVVNNRGDTQYF. Written as DNA, the CDR3 is TGTGCCAGCAGCGTAGTTAATAATCGGGGAGATACGCAGTATTTT.

The rearrangement joins TRBV28 to TRBJ2-3, with 10 bases aligning to TRBD1. CDR1 is MDHEN, CDR2 SYDVKM, per germline. Trimming took 7 bases from V and 4 from J; bases not matched to a gene: 8. The CDR3 covers 15 residues. The CDR3 DNA reads TGTGCCAGCATCCGACAGGGGGCGAAATCAGATACGCAGTATTTT. Its protein product is CASIRQGAKSDTQYF.

The chain employs TRBV30 and TRBJ2-1; D perhaps matches TRBD2 (5 bases). CDR1 is GTSNPN, CDR2 SVGIG, per germline (reference sequence). The CDR3 has 14 residues. Trimming stripped 4 bases from V and 0 bases from J, with 10 bases between. The CDR3 spells CAWTLVVSYNEQFF. DNA for the CDR3: TGTGCCTGGACACTAGTCGTCTCCTACAATGAGCAGTTCTTC.

In DNA, the CDR3 is TGCACCAGCAGCAAGGGACTAGTCGGGGCAGATACGCAGTATTTT. Protein product: CTSSKGLVGADTQYF. The gene calls are TRBV1 and TRBJ2-3; the table names TRBD2, a call not compared with the DNA. TRBV1 is recorded as a pseudogene. The CDR3 has 15 amino acids.

The chain links TRBV7-8 to TRBJ2-7; 9 bases match TRBD2. Trimming removed 1 base from V and 2 bases from J; junction bases left unmatched: 9. The V gene's germline CDR1 is SGHVS and CDR2 FQNEAQ. CDR3 size: 17 residues. CDR3 DNA: TGTGCCAGCAGCTTAGGCCAGGGGACTAGCAAGCCCTACGAGCAGTACTTC. As protein: CASSLGQGTSKPYEQYF.

The chain couples TRBV18 to TRBJ1-2; D ambiguous. There are 16 residues in the CDR3. CDR1 is KGHSH, CDR2 LQKENI, per germline. V dropped 1 base and J dropped 0 bases, with 12 bases sitting between them. CDR3 amino acids: CASSPRYGETNYGYTF. The DNA for the CDR3 is TGTGCCAGCTCACCACGGTACGGGGAGACTAACTATGGCTACACCTTC.

V usage is TRBV5-4 and J usage is TRBJ2-5, with TRBD1 identical over 8 bases. Germline assignment: CDR1 SGHNT and CDR2 YYREEE (reference sequence). CDR3 length: 15 residues. The V gene end was trimmed by 6 bases and the J gene end by 0 bases; junction bases not matched to a gene: 7. The CDR3 coding sequence is TGTGCCAGCACCACGACAGGGGTTCACCAAGAGACCCAGTACTTC. Translating gives CASTTTGVHQETQYF.

This sequence joins TRBV4-1 and TRBJ2-1; 10 bases line up with TRBD2. CDR3 length: 18 amino acids. V trimming: 0 bases; J trimming: 7 bases; junction bases outside the gene matches: 12. The germline gives CDR1 MGHRA, CDR2 YSYEKL. The CDR3 DNA reads as TGCGCCAGCAGCCAAGATCAGGGAGCGGGAGGGGTCGTAAATGAGCAGTTCTTC. Its translation is CASSQDQGAGGVVNEQFF.

The chain carries TRBV4-3 and TRBJ2-5, with a weak D call TRBD1 (6 bases). Deletions cut 5 bases from V and 5 bases from J, with 18 bases between. CDR3 length equals 15 residues. Germline V CDR1 and CDR2: LGHNA, YSLEER. The CDR3 reads CASSSQGRLGETQYF. CDR3 in DNA: TGCGCCAGCAGCTCACAGGGAAGGCTCGGGGAGACCCAGTACTTC.

The V and J genes are TRBV9 and TRBJ2-7; 7 positions agree with TRBD1. The CDR3 runs 14 residues. Per germline, CDR1 SGDLS and CDR2 YYNGEE. V dropped 4 bases and J dropped 5; count of bases not matched to a gene: 9. Here the CDR3 DNA reads TGTGCCAGCAGCACAGGGGTCTTAAGGGACGAGCAGTACTTC. It translates to CASSTGVLRDEQYF. Based on the CDR3 plus reference TRBV9 and TRBJ2-7, the full variable domain is DSGVTQTPKHLITATGQRVTLRCSPRSGDLSVYWYQQSLDQGLQFLIQYYNGEERAKGNILERFSAQQFPDLHSELNLSSLELGDSALYFCASSTGVLRDEQYFGPGTRLTVT.

The gene calls are TRBV10-3 and TRBJ2-5; D is unclear. The length of the CDR3 is 15 residues. CDR1 and CDR2 (germline): ENHRY, SYGVKD. Trimming pared 0 bases from V and 2 bases from J, leaving 10 bases between. CDR3 in amino acids: CAISESGAKQETQYF. The CDR3 nucleotides read TGTGCCATCAGTGAGTCTGGAGCGAAACAAGAGACCCAGTACTTC.

The chain recombines TRBV3-1 (or the pseudogene TRBV3-2) with TRBJ1-6, with TRBD1 matching over 8 bases. Germline V gene sequence: CDR1 LGHDT, CDR2 YNNKEL (reference sequence). J gave up 10 bases and V 4 bases, and 6 bases lay outside the gene matches. This CDR3 is built from 14 residues. The CDR3 is CASSPTGGESPLHF. The CDR3, as DNA: TGTGCCAGCAGCCCAACAGGGGGGGAGTCACCCCTCCACTTT.

The chain combines TRBV11-2 with TRBJ2-5; D gene unclear. Between the trimmed V and J ends, which lost 2 bases and 1 base, there was a span of 5 bases. The CDR3 is 13 amino acids. The germline V gene encodes CDR1 SGHAT and CDR2 FQNNGV. The CDR3 spells CASSLSIQETQYF. CDR3 sequence (DNA): TGTGCCAGCAGCTTATCCATCCAAGAGACCCAGTACTTC.

J is TRBJ2-1 and V is TRBV9, with 16 bases lining up with TRBD2. The CDR3 contains 19 residues. V lost 6 bases to trimming and J lost 0 bases; unmatched junction nucleotides: 9. Per germline, CDR1 SGDLS and CDR2 YYNGEE. CDR3 loop: CASTEGLAGGLSSYNEQFF. The CDR3 DNA reads TGTGCCAGCACCGAGGGACTAGCGGGAGGGTTGAGCTCCTACAATGAGCAGTTCTTC.

The chain recombines TRBV7-2 with TRBJ1-1, with D possibly being TRBD1 (5 bases). The V end was cut by 7 bases, the J end by 0 bases, with 15 bases between. Germline assignment: CDR1 SGHTA and CDR2 FQGNSA. The CDR3 is 15 amino acids. CDR3 nucleotides: TGTGCCAGCATCAAACATTCAGGGATGAACACTGAAGCTTTCTTT. It yields the protein CASIKHSGMNTEAFF.